This TCR beta chain is from a study of patients and donors after allogeneic stem cell transplantation. Via MiXCR, TCRdb re-called the RT-PCR reads, giving one row per CDR3 protein. The sample comprises a few hundred thousand distinct CDR3 sequences, roughly two fifths of which are singletons, and roughly 10% rests with the top ten. Sequencing was performed on blood, either unsorted or a sorted T cell fraction (not recorded which). The receptor's source is a human donor who was either an allogeneic HSCT recipient or a stem cell or donor lymphocyte infusion donor (not recorded which). It is not recorded whose cells these are; they may come from a transplant donor.

CDR3 DNA: TGTGCCAGCAGCTTATTCCCGGAAAGGGACACTGAAGCTTTCTTT. It is translated as CASSLFPERDTEAFF. The chain has TRBV7-2 and TRBJ1-1, with D uncertain. CDR1 and CDR2 (germline): SGHTA, FQGNSA. The CDR3 consists of 15 residues. The V end lost 2 bases, the J end lost 3 bases, and 13 bases lay between the germline ends.